This record covers a single T cell receptor beta chain. Its antigen is not known. Through a sample-barcoded 5' primer and a J-beta primer mix, a second PCR was run for 7 to 11 cycles. TCRdb ran MiXCR on the 5' RACE reads and lists one entry per CDR3 protein. The table shows approximately 600,000 distinct CDR3 sequences, with approximately 59% occurring only once. This sample was included in a study of blood T cells in healthy people across ages. Study conclusions and caveats: Changes seen in expanded clonotypes were possibly confounded by donor CMV status left unknown.

V gave up 6 bases and J gave up 8 bases, with 16 bases separating them. Germline CDR1 is SGHTA and CDR2 is FQGNSA. This CDR3 has 13 amino acids. The source of this sequence is a man in his 60s in good health. The V call is TRBV7-2, the J call TRBJ1-2, with D unclear. The sequenced sample was blood. The CDR3 sequence: CASRQTEGDGYTF. The CDR3 DNA is TGTGCCAGCAGACAAACAGAGGGCGACGGCTACACCTTC. The whole variable domain, filled in from reference TRBV7-2 and TRBJ1-2, reads GAGVSQSPSNKVTEKGKDVELRCDPISGHTALYWYRQSLGQGLEFLIYFQGNSAPDKSGLPSDRFSAERTGGSVSTLTIQRTQQEDSAVYLCASRQTEGDGYTFGSGTRLTVV.